These T cell receptor beta chains were read from a single sample in a study of cytomegalovirus exposure and HLA in healthy donors. Clones were sequenced by immunoSEQ multiplex PCR, and TCRdb holds only the in-frame ones, with some missing. This table has some 97,000 clones, around 75% appearing once. The specimen was PBMCs. Every receptor here comes from a young woman in good health and CMV-seropositive. Each CDR3 is given with its conserved first and last residue. D genes are given only for firm matches. The size of a clone is reported for some rows only, either as once, few or many, or as a class for expanded clones.

j_call,clone_size,d_call,v_call,cdr3_aa,cdr3_nt
TRBJ2-3,NA,TRBD2,TRBV6-1,CASGVLAGSTDTQYF,TGTGCCAGCGGAGTGCTAGCGGGATCAACAGATACGCAGTATTTT
TRBJ1-2,NA,TRBD1,TRBV28,CASSFHRQGGGYTF,TGTGCCAGCAGTTTCCATCGACAGGGGGGGGGCTACACCTTC
TRBJ2-7,NA,NA,TRBV19,CASSIFPQGYEQYF,TGTGCCAGTAGTATATTTCCACAGGGCTACGAGCAGTACTTC
TRBJ1-5,few,NA,TRBV19,CASREGNQPQHF,TGTGCCAGCCGGGAGGGCAATCAGCCCCAGCATTTT
TRBJ1-1,NA,NA,TRBV27,CASSGTGRGNTEAFF,TGTGCCAGCAGTGGAACGGGGAGGGGCAACACTGAAGCTTTCTTT
TRBJ2-5,NA,TRBD2,TRBV7-9,CASSASGNQETQYF,TGTGCCAGCAGCGCGAGCGGGAACCAAGAGACCCAGTACTTC
TRBJ2-3,NA,NA,TRBV25-1,CASSESADTQYF,TGTGCCAGCAGTGAATCAGCAGATACGCAGTATTTT
TRBJ2-5,NA,TRBD2,TRBV9,CASSVLPSGSRETQYF,TGTGCCAGCAGCGTACTTCCTAGCGGGAGCAGAGAGACCCAGTACTTC
TRBJ1-1,NA,TRBD1,TRBV18,CASATGAMNTEAFF,TGTGCCAGCGCGACAGGGGCCATGAACACTGAAGCTTTCTTT
TRBJ1-2,NA,NA,TRBV7-2,CASSFGGPGYTF,TGTGCCAGCAGCTTCGGAGGTCCTGGCTACACCTTC
TRBJ2-3,NA,NA,TRBV7-3,CASSPQGSDTQYF,TGTGCCAGCAGCCCACAGGGTTCAGATACGCAGTATTTT
TRBJ1-2,few,TRBD1,TRBV30,CALAILGQRSHGYTF,TGTGCCTTGGCGATTTTGGGACAGAGGAGTCATGGCTACACCTTC
TRBJ2-2,NA,NA,TRBV4-1,CASSQEKRDTGELFF,TGCGCCAGCAGCCAAGAGAAACGAGACACCGGGGAGCTGTTTTTT
TRBJ1-2,NA,NA,TRBV30,CAWGRDFAGGYTF,TGTGCCTGGGGGCGGGACTTCGCAGGCGGCTACACCTTC
TRBJ2-1,NA,TRBD2,TRBV13,CASSLLAGQYNEQFF,TGTGCCAGCAGCTTACTAGCGGGACAGTACAATGAGCAGTTCTTC
TRBJ2-7,NA,TRBD1,TRBV5-1,CASSLGQASSYEQYF,TGCGCCAGCAGCCTAGGACAGGCCAGCTCCTACGAGCAGTACTTC
TRBJ2-7,NA,TRBD2,TRBV4-3,CASSQYGTSGSYEQYF,TGCGCCAGCAGCCAATATGGGACTAGCGGCTCCTACGAGCAGTACTTC
TRBJ2-1,NA,NA,TRBV7-8,CASSLGASGTGGEQFF,TGTGCCAGCAGCTTAGGTGCTAGCGGCACAGGGGGTGAGCAGTTCTTC
TRBJ1-1,NA,TRBD1,TRBV2,CASRPGTGTEAFF,TGTGCCAGCAGGCCCGGGACAGGGACTGAAGCTTTCTTT
TRBJ2-7,NA,NA,TRBV14,CASRRGTFYEQYF,TGTGCCAGCAGGAGGGGGACATTCTACGAGCAGTACTTC
TRBJ2-3,few,NA,TRBV4-3,CASSQDWSDADTQYF,TGCGCCAGCAGCCAAGATTGGAGCGATGCAGATACGCAGTATTTT
TRBJ2-7,once,TRBD2,TRBV7-2,CASSFRVSGTSETYEQYF,TGTGCCAGCAGCTTCAGGGTTTCCGGGACTAGCGAAACCTACGAGCAGTACTTC
TRBJ2-1,NA,NA,TRBV19,CASNQASYNEQFF,TGTGCCAGTAACCAGGCGTCCTACAATGAGCAGTTCTTC
TRBJ2-7,NA,NA,TRBV28,CASTGQYEQYF,TGTGCCTCCACGGGACAATACGAGCAGTACTTC
TRBJ1-1,NA,TRBD1,TRBV7-2,CASSLQGATEAFF,TGTGCCAGCAGCCTACAGGGGGCCACTGAAGCTTTCTTT
TRBJ1-1,few,NA,TRBV11-2,CASSPGHNTEAFF,TGTGCCAGCAGCCCCGGACACAACACTGAAGCTTTCTTT
TRBJ2-7,NA,TRBD2,TRBV28,CASSVGLAVYEQYF,TGTGCCAGCAGTGTGGGACTAGCGGTCTACGAGCAGTACTTC
TRBJ2-7,NA,TRBD2,TRBV4-2,CASSQDGGGSLYEQYF,TGTGCCAGCAGCCAAGACGGCGGGGGGTCCCTCTACGAGCAGTACTTC
TRBJ2-7,NA,NA,TRBV5-4,CASSFRYSYEQYF,TGTGCCAGCAGCTTCAGGTACTCGTACGAGCAGTACTTC